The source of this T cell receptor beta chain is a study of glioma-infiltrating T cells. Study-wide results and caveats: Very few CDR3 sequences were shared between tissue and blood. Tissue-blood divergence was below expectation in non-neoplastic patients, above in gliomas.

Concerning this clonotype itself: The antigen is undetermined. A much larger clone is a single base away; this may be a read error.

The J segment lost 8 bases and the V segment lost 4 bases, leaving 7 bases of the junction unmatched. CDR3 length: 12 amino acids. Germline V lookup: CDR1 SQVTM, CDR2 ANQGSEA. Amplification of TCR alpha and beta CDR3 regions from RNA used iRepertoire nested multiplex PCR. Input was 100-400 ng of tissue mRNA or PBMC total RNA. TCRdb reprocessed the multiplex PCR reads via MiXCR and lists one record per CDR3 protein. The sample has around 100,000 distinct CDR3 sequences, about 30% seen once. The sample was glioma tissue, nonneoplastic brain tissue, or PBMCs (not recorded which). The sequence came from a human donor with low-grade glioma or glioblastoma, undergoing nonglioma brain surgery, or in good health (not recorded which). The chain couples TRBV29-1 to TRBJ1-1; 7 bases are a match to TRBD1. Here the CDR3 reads CSVVIGTDEAFF. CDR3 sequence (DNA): TGCAGCGTTGTGATAGGGACAGACGAAGCTTTCTTT. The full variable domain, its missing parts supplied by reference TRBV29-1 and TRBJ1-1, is SAVISQKPSRDICQRGTSLTIQCQVDSQVTMMFWYRQQPGQSLTLIATANQGSEATYESGFVIDKFPISRPNLTFSTLTVSNMSPEDSSIYLCSVVIGTDEAFFGQGTRLTVV.